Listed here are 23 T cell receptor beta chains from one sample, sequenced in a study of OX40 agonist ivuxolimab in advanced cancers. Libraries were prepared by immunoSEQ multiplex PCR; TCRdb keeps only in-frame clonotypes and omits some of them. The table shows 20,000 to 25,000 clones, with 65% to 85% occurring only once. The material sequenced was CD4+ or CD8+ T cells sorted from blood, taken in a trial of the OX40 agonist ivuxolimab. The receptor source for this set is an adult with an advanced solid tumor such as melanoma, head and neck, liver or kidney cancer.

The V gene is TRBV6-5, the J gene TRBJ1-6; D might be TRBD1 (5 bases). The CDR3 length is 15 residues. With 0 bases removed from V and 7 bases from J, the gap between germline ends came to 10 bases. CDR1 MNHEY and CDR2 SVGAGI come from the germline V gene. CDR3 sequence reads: CASSYSSGINSPLHF. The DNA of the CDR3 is TGTGCCAGCAGTTACTCTTCAGGGATCAATTCACCCCTCCACTTT.

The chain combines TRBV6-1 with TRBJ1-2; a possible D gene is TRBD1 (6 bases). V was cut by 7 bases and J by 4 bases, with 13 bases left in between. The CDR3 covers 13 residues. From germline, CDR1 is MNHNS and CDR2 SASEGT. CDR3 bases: TGTGCCAGCACCGGGGGCCCTCCCTATGGCTACACCTTC. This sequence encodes CASTGGPPYGYTF.

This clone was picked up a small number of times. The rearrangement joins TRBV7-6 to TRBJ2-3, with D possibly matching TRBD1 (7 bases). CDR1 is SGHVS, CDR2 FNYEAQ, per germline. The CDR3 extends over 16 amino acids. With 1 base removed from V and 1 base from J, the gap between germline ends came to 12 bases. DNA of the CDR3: TGTGCCAGCAGCTTAGACTTCAGGGGGGGCACAGATACGCAGTATTTT. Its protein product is CASSLDFRGGTDTQYF.

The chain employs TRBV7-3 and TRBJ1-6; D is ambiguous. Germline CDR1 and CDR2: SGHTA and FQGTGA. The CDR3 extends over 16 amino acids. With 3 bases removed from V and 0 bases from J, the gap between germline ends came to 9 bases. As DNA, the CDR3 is TGTGCCAGCAGCTTGGCTTTGAGCTCCTATAATTCACCCCTCCACTTT. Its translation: CASSLALSSYNSPLHF. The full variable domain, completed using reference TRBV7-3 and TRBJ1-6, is GAGVSQTPSNKVTEKGKYVELRCDPISGHTALYWYRQSLGQGPEFLIYFQGTGAADDSGLPNDRFFAVRPEGSVSTLKIQRTERGDSAVYLCASSLALSSYNSPLHFGNGTRLTVT.

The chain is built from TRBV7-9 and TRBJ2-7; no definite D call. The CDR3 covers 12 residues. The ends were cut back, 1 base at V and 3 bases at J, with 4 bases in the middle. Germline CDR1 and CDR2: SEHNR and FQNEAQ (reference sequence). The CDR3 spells CASSLEVYEQYF. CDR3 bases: TGTGCCAGCAGCTTAGAGGTCTACGAGCAGTACTTC.

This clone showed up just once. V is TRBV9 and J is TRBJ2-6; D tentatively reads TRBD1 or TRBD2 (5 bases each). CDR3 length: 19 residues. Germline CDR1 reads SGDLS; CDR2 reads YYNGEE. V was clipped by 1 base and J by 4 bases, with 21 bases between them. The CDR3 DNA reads TGTGCCAGCAGCGTATCATCGGGACGCGACGCAGCAGGGGCCAACGTCCTGACTTTC. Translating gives CASSVSSGRDAAGANVLTF.

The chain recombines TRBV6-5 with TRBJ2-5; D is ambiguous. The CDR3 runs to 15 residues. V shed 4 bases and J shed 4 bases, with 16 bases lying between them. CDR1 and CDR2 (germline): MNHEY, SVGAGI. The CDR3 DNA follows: TGTGCCAGCAGTTTAGCAGGCTCATACGGAGAGACCCAGTACTTC. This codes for CASSLAGSYGETQYF.

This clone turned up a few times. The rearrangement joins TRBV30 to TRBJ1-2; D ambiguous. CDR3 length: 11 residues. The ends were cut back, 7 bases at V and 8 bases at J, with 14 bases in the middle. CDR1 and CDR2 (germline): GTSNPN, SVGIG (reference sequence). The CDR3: CAFRAYSGYTF. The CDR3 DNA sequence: TGTGCCTTCCGGGCCTATAGCGGCTACACCTTC.

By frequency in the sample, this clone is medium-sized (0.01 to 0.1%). For the CDR3, the DNA is TGTGCCAGCAGCTTAGGGACAGGGCCCTCCTACGAGCAGTACTTC. Its translation: CASSLGTGPSYEQYF. The V call is TRBV11-2, the J call TRBJ2-7; the match to TRBD1 covers 8 bases. The CDR3 spans 15 residues. Germline V gives CDR1 SGHAT, CDR2 FQNNGV. V lost 1 base and J lost 0; bases outside the gene matches: 2. Full variable domain (outside the CDR3, taken from reference TRBV11-2 and TRBJ2-7): EAGVAQSPRYKIIEKRQSVAFWCNPISGHATLYWYQQILGQGPKLLIQFQNNGVVDDSQLPKDRFSAERLKGVDSTLKIQPAKLEDSAVYLCASSLGTGPSYEQYFGPGTRLTVT.

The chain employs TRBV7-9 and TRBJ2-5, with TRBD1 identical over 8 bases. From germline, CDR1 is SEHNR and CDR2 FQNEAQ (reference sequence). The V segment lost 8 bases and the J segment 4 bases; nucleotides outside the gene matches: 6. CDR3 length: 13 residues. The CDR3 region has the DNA TGTGCCAGCCGAGAGACAGGGGTAGAGACCCAGTACTTC. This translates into CASRETGVETQYF.

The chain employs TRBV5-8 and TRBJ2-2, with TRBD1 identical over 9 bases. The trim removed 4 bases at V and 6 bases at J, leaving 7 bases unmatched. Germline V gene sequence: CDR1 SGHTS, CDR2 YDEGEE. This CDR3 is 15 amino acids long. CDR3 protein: CASSPGQGTSGELFF. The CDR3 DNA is TGTGCCAGCAGCCCGGGACAGGGTACGTCCGGGGAGCTGTTTTTT.

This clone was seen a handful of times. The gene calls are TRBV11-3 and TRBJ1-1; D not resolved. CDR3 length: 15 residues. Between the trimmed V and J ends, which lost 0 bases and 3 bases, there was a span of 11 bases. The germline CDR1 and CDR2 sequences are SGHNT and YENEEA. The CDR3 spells CASSLDPGLDTEAFF. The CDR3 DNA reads TGTGCCAGCAGCTTAGATCCGGGTTTGGACACTGAAGCTTTCTTT.

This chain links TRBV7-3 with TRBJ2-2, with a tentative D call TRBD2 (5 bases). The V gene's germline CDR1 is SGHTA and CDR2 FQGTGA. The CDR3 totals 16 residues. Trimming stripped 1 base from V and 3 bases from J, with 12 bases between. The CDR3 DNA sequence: TGTGCCAGCAGCTTAAGCGGCAGGACTTACACCGGGGAGCTGTTTTTT. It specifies CASSLSGRTYTGELFF.

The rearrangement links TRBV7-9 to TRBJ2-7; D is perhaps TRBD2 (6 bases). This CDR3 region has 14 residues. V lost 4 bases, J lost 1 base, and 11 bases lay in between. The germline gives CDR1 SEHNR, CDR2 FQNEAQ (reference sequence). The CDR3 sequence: CASSSLAESYEQYF. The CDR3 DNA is TGTGCCAGCAGCTCGTTAGCGGAGTCCTACGAGCAGTACTTC. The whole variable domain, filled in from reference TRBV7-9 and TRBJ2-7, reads DTGVSQNPRHKITKRGQNVTFRCDPISEHNRLYWYRQTLGQGPEFLTYFQNEAQLEKSRLLSDRFSAERPKGSFSTLEIQRTEQGDSAMYLCASSSLAESYEQYFGPGTRLTVT.

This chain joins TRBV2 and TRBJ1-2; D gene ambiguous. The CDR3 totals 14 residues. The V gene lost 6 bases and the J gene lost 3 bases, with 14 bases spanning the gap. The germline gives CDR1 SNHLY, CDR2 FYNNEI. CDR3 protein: CASSGSVRDYGYTF. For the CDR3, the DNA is TGTGCCAGCAGCGGTAGCGTCCGGGACTATGGCTACACCTTC.

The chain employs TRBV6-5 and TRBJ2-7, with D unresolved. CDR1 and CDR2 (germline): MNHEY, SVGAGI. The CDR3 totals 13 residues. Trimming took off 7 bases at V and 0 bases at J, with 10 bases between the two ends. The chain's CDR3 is CASTDASSYEQYF. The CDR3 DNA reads TGTGCCAGCACTGACGCTTCCTCCTACGAGCAGTACTTC.

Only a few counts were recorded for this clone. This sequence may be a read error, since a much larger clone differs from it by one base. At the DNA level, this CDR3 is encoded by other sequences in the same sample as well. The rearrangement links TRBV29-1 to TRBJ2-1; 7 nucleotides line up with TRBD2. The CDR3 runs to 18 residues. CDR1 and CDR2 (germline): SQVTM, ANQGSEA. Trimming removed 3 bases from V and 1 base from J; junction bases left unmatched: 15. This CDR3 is CSVDGGGGAGGSYNEQFF. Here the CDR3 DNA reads TGCAGCGTTGATGGGGGGGGAGGGGCAGGAGGTTCCTACAATGAGCAGTTCTTC.

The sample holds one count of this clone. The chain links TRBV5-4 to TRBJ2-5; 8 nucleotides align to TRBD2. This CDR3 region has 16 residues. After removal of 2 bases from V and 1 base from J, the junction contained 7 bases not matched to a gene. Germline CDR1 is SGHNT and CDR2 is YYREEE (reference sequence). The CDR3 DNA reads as TGTGCCAGCAGCTTTAAATGGAGCGGGAGCCAAGAGACCCAGTACTTC. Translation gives CASSFKWSGSQETQYF.

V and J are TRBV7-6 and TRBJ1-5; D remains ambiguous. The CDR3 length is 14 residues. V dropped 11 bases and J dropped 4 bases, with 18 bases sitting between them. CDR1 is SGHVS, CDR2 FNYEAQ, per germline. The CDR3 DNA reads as TGTGCCCCCCCCTGGGCTCGTCCTAATCAGCCCCAGCATTTT. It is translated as CAPPWARPNQPQHF.

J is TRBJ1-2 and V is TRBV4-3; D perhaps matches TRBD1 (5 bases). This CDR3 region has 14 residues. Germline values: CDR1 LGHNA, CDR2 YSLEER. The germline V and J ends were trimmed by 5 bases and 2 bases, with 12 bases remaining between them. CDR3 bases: TGCGCCAGCAGCTCCCGGGACGGCAACTATGGCTACACCTTC. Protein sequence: CASSSRDGNYGYTF.

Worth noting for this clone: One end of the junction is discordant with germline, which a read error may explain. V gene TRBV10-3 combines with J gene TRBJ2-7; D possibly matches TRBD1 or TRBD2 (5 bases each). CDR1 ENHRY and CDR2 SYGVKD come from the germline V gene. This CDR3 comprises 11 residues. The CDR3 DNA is TGTGCCGTCAGTGAGGGGTACGAGCAGTACTTC. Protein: CAVSEGYEQYF.

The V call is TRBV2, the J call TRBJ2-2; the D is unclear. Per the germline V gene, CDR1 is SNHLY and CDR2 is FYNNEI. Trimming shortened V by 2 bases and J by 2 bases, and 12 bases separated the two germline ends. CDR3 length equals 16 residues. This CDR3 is CASSELWLPNTGELFF. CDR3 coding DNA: TGTGCCAGCAGTGAATTATGGCTTCCTAACACCGGGGAGCTGTTTTTT. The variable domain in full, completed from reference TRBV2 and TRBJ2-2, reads EPEVTQTPSHQVTQMGQEVILRCVPISNHLYFYWYRQILGQKVEFLVSFYNNEISEKSEIFDDQFSVERPDGSNFTLKIRSTKLEDSAMYFCASSELWLPNTGELFFGEGSRLTVL.

The CDR3 DNA reads as TGTGCCAGCAGTCAATTTGCGGGACAGGATATAGAGACCCAGTACTTC. This gives the protein CASSQFAGQDIETQYF. The J gene is TRBJ2-5, the V gene TRBV28, with 8 bases aligning to TRBD1. CDR1 and CDR2 (germline): MDHEN, SYDVKM. V lost 5 bases, J lost 4 bases, and 12 bases stayed unmatched. CDR3 length equals 16 residues.